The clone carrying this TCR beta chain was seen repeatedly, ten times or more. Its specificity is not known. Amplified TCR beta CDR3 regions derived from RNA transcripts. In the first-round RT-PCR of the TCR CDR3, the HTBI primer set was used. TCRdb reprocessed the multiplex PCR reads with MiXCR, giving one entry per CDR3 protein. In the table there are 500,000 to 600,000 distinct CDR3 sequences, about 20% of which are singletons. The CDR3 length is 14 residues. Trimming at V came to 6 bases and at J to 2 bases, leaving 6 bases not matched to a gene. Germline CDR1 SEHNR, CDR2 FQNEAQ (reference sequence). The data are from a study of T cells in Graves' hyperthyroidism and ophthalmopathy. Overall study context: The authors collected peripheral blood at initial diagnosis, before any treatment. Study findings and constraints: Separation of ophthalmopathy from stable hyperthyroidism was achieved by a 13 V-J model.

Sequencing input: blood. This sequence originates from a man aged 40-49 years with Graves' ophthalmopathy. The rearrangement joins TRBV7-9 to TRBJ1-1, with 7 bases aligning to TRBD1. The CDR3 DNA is TGTGCCAGCAGGCAGGGACAGACAAACACTGAAGCTTTCTTT. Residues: CASRQGQTNTEAFF. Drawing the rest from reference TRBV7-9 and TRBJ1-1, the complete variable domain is DTGVSQNPRHKITKRGQNVTFRCDPISEHNRLYWYRQTLGQGPEFLTYFQNEAQLEKSRLLSDRFSAERPKGSFSTLEIQRTEQGDSAMYLCASRQGQTNTEAFFGQGTRLTVV.